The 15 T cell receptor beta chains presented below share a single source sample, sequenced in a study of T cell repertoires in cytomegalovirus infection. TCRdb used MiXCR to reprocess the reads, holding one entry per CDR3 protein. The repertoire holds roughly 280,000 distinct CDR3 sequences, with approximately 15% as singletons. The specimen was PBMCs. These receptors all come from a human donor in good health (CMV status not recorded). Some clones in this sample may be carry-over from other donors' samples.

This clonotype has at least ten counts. CDR3 residues: CASSQEVAGNYGYTF. In DNA, the CDR3 is TGTGCCAGCAGCCAAGAAGTGGCCGGGAACTATGGCTACACCTTC. The chain links TRBV14 to TRBJ1-2; no clear D gene. Germline V CDR1 and CDR2: SGHDN, FVKESK. This CDR3 region has 15 residues. V was cut by 0 bases and J by 2 bases, with 10 bases left in between.

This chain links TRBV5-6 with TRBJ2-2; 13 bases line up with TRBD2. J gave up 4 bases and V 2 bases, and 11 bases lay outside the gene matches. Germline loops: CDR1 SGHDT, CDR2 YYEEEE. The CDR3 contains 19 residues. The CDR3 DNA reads TGTGCCAGCAGCTTTAGGGCAAGACTAGCGGGAGGACTCACCGGGGAGCTGTTTTTT. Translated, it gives CASSFRARLAGGLTGELFF.

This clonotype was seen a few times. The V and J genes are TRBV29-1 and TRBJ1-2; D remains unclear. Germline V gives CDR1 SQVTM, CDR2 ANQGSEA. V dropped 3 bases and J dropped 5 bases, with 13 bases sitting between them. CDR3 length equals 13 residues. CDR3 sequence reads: CSVDTPTRYGYTF. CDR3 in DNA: TGCAGCGTTGACACTCCTACCCGATATGGCTACACCTTC. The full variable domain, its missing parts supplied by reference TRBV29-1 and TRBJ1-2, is SAVISQKPSRDICQRGTSLTIQCQVDSQVTMMFWYRQQPGQSLTLIATANQGSEATYESGFVIDKFPISRPNLTFSTLTVSNMSPEDSSIYLCSVDTPTRYGYTFGSGTRLTVV.

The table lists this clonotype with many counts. CDR3 DNA: TGTGCCAGCAGGACCGAGGACTCCAGGGCCACTGAAGCTTTCTTT. Its translation is CASRTEDSRATEAFF. The chain employs TRBV27 and TRBJ1-1; a possible D gene is TRBD1 (5 bases). Germline lookup yields CDR1 MNHEY and CDR2 SMNVEV (reference sequence). The germline V and J ends were trimmed by 6 bases and 4 bases, with 18 bases remaining between them. The CDR3 is 15 residues long.

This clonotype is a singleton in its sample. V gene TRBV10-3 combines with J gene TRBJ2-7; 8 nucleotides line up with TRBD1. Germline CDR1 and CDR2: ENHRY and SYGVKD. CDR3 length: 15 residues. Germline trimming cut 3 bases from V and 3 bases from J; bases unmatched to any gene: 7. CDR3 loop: CAISDPTGERYEQYF. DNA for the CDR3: TGTGCCATCAGTGACCCGACAGGGGAGCGCTACGAGCAGTACTTC.

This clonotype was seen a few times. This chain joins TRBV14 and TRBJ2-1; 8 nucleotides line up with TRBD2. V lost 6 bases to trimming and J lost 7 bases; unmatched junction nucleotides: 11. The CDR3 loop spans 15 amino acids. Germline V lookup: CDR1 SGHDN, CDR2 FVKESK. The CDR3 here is CASSPTSGYENEQFF. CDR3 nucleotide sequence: TGTGCCAGCAGTCCAACTAGCGGCTATGAGAATGAGCAGTTCTTC.

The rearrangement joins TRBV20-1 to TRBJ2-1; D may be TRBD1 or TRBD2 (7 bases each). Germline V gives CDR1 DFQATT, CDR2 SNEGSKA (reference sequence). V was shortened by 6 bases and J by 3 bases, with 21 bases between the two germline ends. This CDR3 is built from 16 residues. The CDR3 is CSARGGDERRYNEQFF. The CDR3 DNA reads TGCAGTGCCAGGGGGGGGGATGAACGACGCTACAATGAGCAGTTCTTC.

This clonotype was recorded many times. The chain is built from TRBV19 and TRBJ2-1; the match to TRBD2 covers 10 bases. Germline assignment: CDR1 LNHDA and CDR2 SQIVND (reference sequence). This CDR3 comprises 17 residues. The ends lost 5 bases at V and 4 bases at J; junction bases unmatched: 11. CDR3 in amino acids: CASSPSGSGGYYNEQFF. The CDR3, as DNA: TGTGCCAGTAGTCCGAGTGGTAGCGGGGGGTATTACAATGAGCAGTTCTTC.

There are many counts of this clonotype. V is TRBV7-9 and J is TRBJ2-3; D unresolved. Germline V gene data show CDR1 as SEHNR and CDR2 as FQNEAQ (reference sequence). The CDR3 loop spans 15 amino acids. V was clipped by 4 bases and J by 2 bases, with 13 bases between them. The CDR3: CASSYPGKATDTQYF. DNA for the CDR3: TGTGCCAGCAGCTACCCTGGGAAAGCCACAGATACGCAGTATTTT.

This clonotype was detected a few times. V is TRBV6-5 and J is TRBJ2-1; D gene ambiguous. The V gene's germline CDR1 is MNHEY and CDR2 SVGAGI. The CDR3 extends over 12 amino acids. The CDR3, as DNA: TGTGCTGCTGGCTATACCTACAATGAGCAGTTCTTC. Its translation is CAAGYTYNEQFF.

CDR3 nucleotide sequence: TGCGCCAGCAGCCAGGGCCGGTGGAACACCATATATTTT. This gives the protein CASSQGRWNTIYF. The chain is built from TRBV5-1 and TRBJ1-3; a weak D match, TRBD1 (5 bases). The V end lost 4 bases, the J end lost 7 bases, and 12 bases lay between the germline ends. The CDR3 covers 13 residues. Germline assignment: CDR1 SGHRS and CDR2 YFSETQ.

This chain's CDR3 is CASSFSKGKGDYGYTF. The CDR3 DNA follows: TGTGCCAGCAGTTTCTCCAAGGGCAAAGGGGACTATGGCTACACCTTC. The gene calls are TRBV12-3 or TRBV12-4 and TRBJ1-2; possibly TRBD1 for D (5 bases). V gave up 3 bases and J gave up 3 bases, with 17 bases separating them. This CDR3 spans 16 amino acids.

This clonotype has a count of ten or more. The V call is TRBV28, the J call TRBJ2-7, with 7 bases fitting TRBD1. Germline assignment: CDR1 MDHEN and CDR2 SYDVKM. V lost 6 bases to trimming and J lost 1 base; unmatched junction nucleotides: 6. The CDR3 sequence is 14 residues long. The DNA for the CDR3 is TGTGCCAGCAGACGGACAGGAGAATCCTACGAGCAGTACTTC. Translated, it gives CASRRTGESYEQYF.

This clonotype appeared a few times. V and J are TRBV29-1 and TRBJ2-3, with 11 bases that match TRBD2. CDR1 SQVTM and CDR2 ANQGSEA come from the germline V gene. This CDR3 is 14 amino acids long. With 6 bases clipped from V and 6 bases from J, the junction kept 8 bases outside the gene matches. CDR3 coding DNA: TGCAGCGTCGTGACTAGCGGGGTCTTGGATACGCAGTATTTT. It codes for CSVVTSGVLDTQYF.

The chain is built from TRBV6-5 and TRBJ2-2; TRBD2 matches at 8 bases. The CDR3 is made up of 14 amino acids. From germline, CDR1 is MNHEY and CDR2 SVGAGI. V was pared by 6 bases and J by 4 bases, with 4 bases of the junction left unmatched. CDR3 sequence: CASRRGGGTGELFF. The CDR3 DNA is TGTGCCAGCAGACGGGGGGGCGGCACCGGGGAGCTGTTTTTT.